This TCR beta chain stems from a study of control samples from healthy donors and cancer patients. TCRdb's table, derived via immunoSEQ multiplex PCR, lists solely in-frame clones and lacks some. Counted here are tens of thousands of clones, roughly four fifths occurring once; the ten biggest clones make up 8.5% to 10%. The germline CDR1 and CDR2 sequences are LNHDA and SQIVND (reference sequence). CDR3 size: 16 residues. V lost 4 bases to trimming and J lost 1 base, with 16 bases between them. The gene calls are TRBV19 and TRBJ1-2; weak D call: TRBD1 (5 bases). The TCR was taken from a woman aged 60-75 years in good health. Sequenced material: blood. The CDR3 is CASSKRGAAFNYGYTF. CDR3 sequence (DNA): TGTGCCAGTAGTAAAAGGGGCGCGGCGTTTAACTATGGCTACACCTTC.